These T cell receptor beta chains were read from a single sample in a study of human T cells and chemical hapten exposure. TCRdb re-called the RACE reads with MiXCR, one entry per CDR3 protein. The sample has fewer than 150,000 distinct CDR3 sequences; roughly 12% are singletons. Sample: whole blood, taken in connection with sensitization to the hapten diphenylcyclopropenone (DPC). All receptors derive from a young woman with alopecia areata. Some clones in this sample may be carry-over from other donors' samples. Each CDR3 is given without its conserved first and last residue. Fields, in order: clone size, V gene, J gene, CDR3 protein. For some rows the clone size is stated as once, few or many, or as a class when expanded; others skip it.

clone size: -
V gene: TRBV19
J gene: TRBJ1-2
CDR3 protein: ASSMGTGDYGYT

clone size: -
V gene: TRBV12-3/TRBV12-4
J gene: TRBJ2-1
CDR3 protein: ASSLTVHEQF

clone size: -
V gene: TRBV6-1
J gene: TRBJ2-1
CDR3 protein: ASSDEGGYNEQF

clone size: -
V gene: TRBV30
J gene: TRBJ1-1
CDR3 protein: AWSAHRLNTEAF

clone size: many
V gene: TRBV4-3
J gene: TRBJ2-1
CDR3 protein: ASSLAYGAGEQF

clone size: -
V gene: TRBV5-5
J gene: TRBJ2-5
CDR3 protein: ASSLGGSQETQY

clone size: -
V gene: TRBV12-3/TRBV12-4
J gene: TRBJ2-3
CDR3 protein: ASSLPPSGGATDTQY

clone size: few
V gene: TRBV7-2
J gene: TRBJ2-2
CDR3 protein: ASSLDGGANTGELF

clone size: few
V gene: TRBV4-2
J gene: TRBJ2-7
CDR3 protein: ASSQETSGSYEQY

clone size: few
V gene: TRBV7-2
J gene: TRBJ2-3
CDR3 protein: ASSPGLAGDTQY

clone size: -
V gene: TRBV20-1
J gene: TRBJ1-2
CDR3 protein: SARQGGYGGYT

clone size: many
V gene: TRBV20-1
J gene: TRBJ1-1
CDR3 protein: SAPDPNEDTEAF

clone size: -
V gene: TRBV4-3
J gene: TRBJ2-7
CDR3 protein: ASSQDRRQASYEQY

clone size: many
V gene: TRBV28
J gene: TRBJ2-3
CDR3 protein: ASSFRELGTDTQY

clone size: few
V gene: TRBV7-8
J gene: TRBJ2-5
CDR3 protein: ASSLGVLAGSETQY

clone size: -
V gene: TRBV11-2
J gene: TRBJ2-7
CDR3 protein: ASSLGRDYEQY

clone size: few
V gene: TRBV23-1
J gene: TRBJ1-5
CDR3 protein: ASSHRNQPQH